The source of this T cell receptor (beta chain) is a study of blood T cell repertoires in COVID-19. This CDR3 is built from 14 residues. CDR1 and CDR2 (germline): MDHEN, SYDVKM. Trimming removed 6 bases at V and 7 bases at J, with 18 bases between. Sequencing used immunoSEQ multiplex PCR; TCRdb keeps in-frame clones, though not all of them. The table includes about 190,000 clones, around 79% detected once. The clonotype comes from a woman in her fifties or sixties with acute or convalescent COVID-19. Sequencing was performed on peripheral blood. V and J are TRBV28 and TRBJ1-1; TRBD1 might be the D (6 bases). CDR3 in DNA: TGTGCCAGCAGCCCTTCGGGGGGGCGCTTTGAAGCTTTCTTT. It yields the protein CASSPSGGRFEAFF.